The present entry profiles one TCR beta chain with its context. Plates contained 200,000 CFSE-labeled responder cells and 200,000 irradiated, violet-dye-labeled stimulator cells. Some clones are missing from TCRdb's copy, which holds only in-frame ones; the method was immunoSEQ multiplex PCR. The data contain about 3,900 clones, approximately 40% of them singletons. The data are from a study of graft-versus-host responses after intestinal transplantation. Germline CDR1 MNHNS, CDR2 SASEGT. The CDR3 contains 11 residues. V is TRBV6-1 and J is TRBJ2-7, with 8 positions matching TRBD2. The specimen comprised alloreactive CD8+ T cells from a mixed lymphocyte reaction culture, sampled before transplantation. As to subset: CFSE-low proliferating T cells sorted from approximately six-day pre-transplant mixed lymphocyte reaction (GvH or HvG direction). The receptor's source is a human patient who was an organ donor for intestinal transplantation. This CDR3 is CVIPSGYEQYF. In DNA form, the CDR3 reads TGTGTGATCCCTAGCGGGTACGAGCAGTACTTC.